Described below is a single T cell receptor beta chain sequence and its context. A junction end diverges from the germline sequence, so it may reflect a read error. Generated by immunoSEQ multiplex PCR, the TCRdb table keeps only in-frame clones and is missing some. This table holds roughly 8,800 clones, approximately 79% found once. This sample is drawn from a study of T cell clones after liver transplantation. Germline CDR1 and CDR2: PRHDT and FYEKMQ (reference sequence). The CDR3 is 14 amino acids. This TCR was recovered from a human donor who received a liver transplant. The chain combines TRBV13 with TRBJ2-7; D ambiguous. The material was CD8+ T cells from blood, obtained before liver transplant. The CDR3 DNA sequence: TGTGCCAGCAGTTTAGGGATGGAGATCTACGAGCAGTACTTC. Translated: CASSLGMEIYEQYF.